The 6 T cell receptor beta chains presented below share a single source sample, sequenced in a study of T cells in severe cutaneous drug reactions. The donors had carbamazepine-induced Stevens-Johnson syndrome or toxic epidermal necrolysis. Bulk and single-cell libraries used iRepertoire multiplex PCR with TCR subtype-specific primers. Following a re-call of the multiplex PCR reads, TCRdb has one entry per CDR3 protein and lacks DNA. The record lists approximately 1,600 distinct CDR3 sequences, of which the ten most abundant hold around 13%. What was sequenced was PBMCs. The receptor source for this set is a human donor with Stevens-Johnson syndrome, a severe cutaneous drug reaction.

In terms of frequency, this clonotype is large. The CDR3 sequence: CASSAGTSLVRQFF. The rearrangement uses TRBV6-2 or TRBV6-3 and TRBJ2-1; there is no DNA to check the TCRdb D call of TRBD2. Germline CDR1 reads MNHEY; CDR2 reads SVGEGT. This CDR3 spans 14 amino acids.

By frequency, this clonotype registers medium-sized. The chain joins TRBV4-2 to TRBJ2-7; TCRdb reports TRBD1, a call that lacks DNA to check it against. Germline lookup yields CDR1 LGHNA and CDR2 YNFKEQ. This CDR3 has 15 residues. CDR3 sequence: CASSQDRGKFYEQYF.

By frequency, this clonotype registers medium-sized. This sequence joins TRBV19 and TRBJ2-1. The CDR3 is 15 residues long. The V gene's germline CDR1 is LNHDA and CDR2 SQIVND (reference sequence). CDR3 loop: CASSDRTGSYNEQFF.

Judged by frequency, this clonotype is medium-sized. The CDR3 loop reads CASSQDQGTEAFF. The genes are TRBV4-1 and TRBJ1-1. Per germline, CDR1 MGHRA and CDR2 YSYEKL. The CDR3 covers 13 residues.

This clonotype counts as medium-sized by frequency. The chain is built from TRBV2 and TRBJ2-2; TCRdb's D call, TRBD2, is unchecked because there is no DNA. CDR1 SNHLY and CDR2 FYNNEI come from the germline V gene. The CDR3 sequence is 14 residues long. This CDR3 reads CASRITGTSGELFF.

This clonotype is called medium-sized (0.01 to 0.1%) based on its frequency. The CDR3 spells CASSTGPSNQPQHF. The genes are TRBV4-1 and TRBJ1-5; absent DNA, TCRdb's TRBD1 call cannot be checked. Germline CDR1 is MGHRA and CDR2 is YSYEKL. The CDR3 contains 14 residues.